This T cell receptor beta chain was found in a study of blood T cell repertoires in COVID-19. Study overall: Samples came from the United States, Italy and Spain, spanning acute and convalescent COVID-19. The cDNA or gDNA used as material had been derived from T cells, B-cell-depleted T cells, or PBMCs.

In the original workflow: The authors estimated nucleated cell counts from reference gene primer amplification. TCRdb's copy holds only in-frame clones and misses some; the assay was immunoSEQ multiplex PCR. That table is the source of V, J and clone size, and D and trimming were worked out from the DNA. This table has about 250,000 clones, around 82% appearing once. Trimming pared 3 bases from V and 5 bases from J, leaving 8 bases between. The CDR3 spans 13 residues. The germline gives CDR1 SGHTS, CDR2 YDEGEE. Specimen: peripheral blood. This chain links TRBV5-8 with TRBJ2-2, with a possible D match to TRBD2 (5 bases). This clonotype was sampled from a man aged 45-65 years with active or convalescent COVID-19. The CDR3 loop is CASSWTVTGELFF. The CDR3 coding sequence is TGTGCCAGCAGCTGGACTGTTACCGGGGAGCTGTTTTTT. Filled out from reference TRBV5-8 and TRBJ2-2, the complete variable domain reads EAGVTQSPTHLIKTRGQQATLRCSPISGHTSVYWYQQALGLGLQFLLWYDEGEERNRGNFPPRFSGRQFPNYSSELNVNALELEDSALYLCASSWTVTGELFFGEGSRLTVL.